This T cell receptor beta chain was obtained from a study of CD8+ T cells in alopecia areata. CDR3 length: 13 amino acids. CDR1 and CDR2 (germline): LGHNA, YNLKQL (reference sequence). Markers used for sorting pooled cutaneous lymph node cells were CD4, CD8alpha, NKG2D, NKG2ACE and others. It was cDNA, reverse transcribed from extracted RNA, that served as the sequencing template. The data were produced by immunoSEQ multiplex PCR, yet TCRdb's version contains in-frame clones alone and is incomplete. The sample contains 250,000 or so clones, none of them singletons. This clone has just a few counts. This clone may be a read error of a much larger clone one base away. The listed genes are named as in mouse. The CDR3 is cut off 4 residues early in the read; its end comes from the germline J gene.

The receptor was isolated from a C3H/HeJ mouse with alopecia areata. The MHC haplotype recorded for the strain is H2-k. Material for sequencing was CD4+ T cells sorted from a lymph node. This chain connects TRBV5 to TRBJ2-7, with TRBD2 matching over 12 bases. The sequenced part of the CDR3 DNA is TGTGCCAGCAGGGGGACTGGGGGGTAT. This sequence encodes CASRGTGGY. The entire CDR3 reads CASRGTGGYEQYF.